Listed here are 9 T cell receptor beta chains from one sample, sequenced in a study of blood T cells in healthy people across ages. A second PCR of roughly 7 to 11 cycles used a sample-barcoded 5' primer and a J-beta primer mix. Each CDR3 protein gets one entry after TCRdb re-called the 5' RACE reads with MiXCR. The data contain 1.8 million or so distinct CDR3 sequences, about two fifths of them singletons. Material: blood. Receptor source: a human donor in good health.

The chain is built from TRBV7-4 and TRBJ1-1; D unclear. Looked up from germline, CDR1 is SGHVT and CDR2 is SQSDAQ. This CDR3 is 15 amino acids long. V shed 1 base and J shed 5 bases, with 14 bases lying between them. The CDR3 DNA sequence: TGTGCCAGCAGCTTAGTTCTCTGTGGGAGTACTGAAGCTTTCTTT. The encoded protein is CASSLVLCGSTEAFF.

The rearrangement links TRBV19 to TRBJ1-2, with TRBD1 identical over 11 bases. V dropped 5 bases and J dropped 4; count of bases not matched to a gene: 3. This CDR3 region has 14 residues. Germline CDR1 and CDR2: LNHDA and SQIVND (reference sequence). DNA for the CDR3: TGTGCCAGTAGTGGACAGGGGGCTATCTATGGCTACACCTTC. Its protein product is CASSGQGAIYGYTF.

CDR3 loop: CASGMLGGQYRRDEQFF. The DNA of the CDR3 is TGCGCCAGCGGAATGCTGGGGGGACAATACCGGAGGGATGAGCAGTTCTTC. The chain joins TRBV4-3 to TRBJ2-1; D might be TRBD1 or TRBD2, each matching 6 bases. With 8 bases removed from V and 8 bases from J, the gap between germline ends came to 28 bases. CDR3 length equals 17 residues. Looked up from germline, CDR1 is LGHNA and CDR2 is YSLEER.

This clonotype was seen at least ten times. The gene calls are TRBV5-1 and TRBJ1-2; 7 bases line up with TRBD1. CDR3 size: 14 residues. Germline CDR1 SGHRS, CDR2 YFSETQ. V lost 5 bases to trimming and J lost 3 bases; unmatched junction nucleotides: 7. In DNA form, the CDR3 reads TGCGCCAGCAGGGAGGGGGACAGTTACTATGGCTACACCTTC. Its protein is CASREGDSYYGYTF.

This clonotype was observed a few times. The CDR3 spells CASLKEPWGYTF. CDR3 nucleotides: TGTGCCAGCTTAAAAGAGCCTTGGGGCTACACCTTC. The rearrangement joins TRBV6-1 to TRBJ1-2, with D unclear. CDR3 length equals 12 residues. V dropped 8 bases and J dropped 8 bases, with 15 bases sitting between them. In germline, CDR1 is MNHNS, CDR2 SASEGT.

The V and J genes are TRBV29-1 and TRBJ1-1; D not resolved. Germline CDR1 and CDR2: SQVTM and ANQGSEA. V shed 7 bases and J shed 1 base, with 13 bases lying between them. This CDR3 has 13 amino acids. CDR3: CSGEEDPNTEAFF. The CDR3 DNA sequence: TGCAGCGGCGAAGAGGACCCGAACACTGAAGCTTTCTTT.

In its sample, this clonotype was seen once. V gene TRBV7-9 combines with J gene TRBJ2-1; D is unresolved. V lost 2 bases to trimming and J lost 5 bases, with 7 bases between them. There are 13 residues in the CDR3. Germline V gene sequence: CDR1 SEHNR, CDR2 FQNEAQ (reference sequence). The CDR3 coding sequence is TGTGCCAGCAGCTTACCGGCTCACAATGAGCAGTTCTTC. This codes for CASSLPAHNEQFF.

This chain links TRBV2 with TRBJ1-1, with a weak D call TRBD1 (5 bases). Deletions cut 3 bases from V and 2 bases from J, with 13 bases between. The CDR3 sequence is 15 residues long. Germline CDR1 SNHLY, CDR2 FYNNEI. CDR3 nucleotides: TGTGCCAGCAGTGAGGGCAGGGACCTAAACACTGAAGCTTTCTTT. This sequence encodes CASSEGRDLNTEAFF.

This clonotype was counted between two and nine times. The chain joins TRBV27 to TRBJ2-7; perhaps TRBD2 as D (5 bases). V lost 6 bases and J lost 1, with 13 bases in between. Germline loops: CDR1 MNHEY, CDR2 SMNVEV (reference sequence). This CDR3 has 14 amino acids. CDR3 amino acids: CASRLVSGSYEQYF. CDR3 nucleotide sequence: TGTGCCAGCAGGTTGGTAAGCGGATCCTACGAGCAGTACTTC.